The 15 T cell receptor beta chains listed next were all sequenced from one sample in a study of shared clonotypes between healthy human individuals. Some clones are missing from TCRdb's copy, which holds only in-frame ones; the method was immunoSEQ multiplex PCR. The sample carries about 980,000 clones, less than 85% recorded once. Input material: memory CD4+ T cells sorted from blood. Noted subset: CD45RA-negative fraction. The receptors originated from a man younger than 35 in good health.

The genes are TRBV5-1 and TRBJ2-3; TRBD2 aligns across 9 bases. CDR1 and CDR2 (germline): SGHRS, YFSETQ. This CDR3 contains 16 residues. After removal of 6 bases from V and 2 bases from J, the junction contained 10 bases not matched to a gene. The CDR3 reads CASKYGTSLNTDTQYF. The DNA for the CDR3 is TGCGCCAGCAAATATGGGACTAGCTTAAACACAGATACGCAGTATTTT.

This clone was observed once. V usage is TRBV7-2 and J usage is TRBJ2-2; no clear D. Trimming took 1 base from V and 6 from J, leaving 18 bases between them. The CDR3 is made up of 17 amino acids. CDR1 is SGHTA, CDR2 FQGNSA, per germline. The CDR3 DNA reads TGTGCCAGCAGCTTAGACCTTATTGTTTTGCTCCCCGGGGAGCTGTTTTTT. Translated: CASSLDLIVLLPGELFF.

There are a few counts of this clone. This sample also contains other DNA sequences that code for the same CDR3. The chain employs TRBV5-1 and TRBJ1-5; D might be TRBD1 (6 bases). This CDR3 comprises 15 residues. V was trimmed by 0 bases and J by 2 bases, leaving 9 bases between them. From germline, CDR1 is SGHRS and CDR2 YFSETQ. Here the CDR3 reads CASSLEGGGNQPQHF. The CDR3 nucleotides read TGCGCCAGCAGCTTGGAGGGGGGCGGCAATCAGCCCCAGCATTTT.

This clone was observed a handful of times. The chain employs TRBV21-1 and TRBJ1-5; the D call TRBD1 from the table was never checked on the DNA. TRBV21-1 is deemed a pseudogene. The CDR3 sequence is 15 residues long. The CDR3 DNA reads TGTGCCAGCAGGCTCAGGGGCACAGGCAATCAGCCCCAGCATTTT. Translating gives CASRLRGTGNQPQHF.

V gene TRBV5-1 combines with J gene TRBJ1-4; D is ambiguous. V lost 2 bases and J 3 bases, leaving 17 bases between the germline ends. The CDR3 loop spans 17 amino acids. The germline V gene encodes CDR1 SGHRS and CDR2 YFSETQ. This CDR3 reads CASSFGAMRVANEKLFF. The CDR3 DNA is TGCGCCAGCAGCTTCGGCGCCATGAGGGTGGCTAATGAAAAACTGTTTTTT.

The gene calls are TRBV6-1 and TRBJ1-1, with D tentatively TRBD1 (6 bases). This CDR3 has 13 residues. The V gene's germline CDR1 is MNHNS and CDR2 SASEGT. Trimming stripped 1 base from V and 11 bases from J, with 14 bases between. This CDR3 is CASSEDEGTGAFF. The CDR3 DNA follows: TGTGCCAGCAGTGAAGATGAGGGAACAGGGGCTTTCTTT.

This CDR3 reads CASSDRVTGWDEQFF. The CDR3 coding sequence is TGCGCCAGCAGTGATCGGGTGACAGGGTGGGATGAGCAGTTCTTC. The genes are TRBV10-1 and TRBJ2-1; 7 bases are shared with TRBD1. The germline CDR1 and CDR2 sequences are WNHNN and SYGVQD (reference sequence). The CDR3 has 15 amino acids. Germline trimming cut 3 bases from V and 8 bases from J; bases unmatched to any gene: 10.

V gene TRBV7-4 combines with J gene TRBJ2-7; D remains unclear. The germline V gene has CDR1 SGHVT and CDR2 SQSDAQ. CDR3 length equals 12 residues. The germline V and J ends were trimmed by 5 bases and 4 bases, with 9 bases remaining between them. The CDR3 region has the DNA TGTGCCAGCAGCCCCCGCCCTTACGAGCAGTACTTC. Its translation is CASSPRPYEQYF. Combining the CDR3 with reference TRBV7-4 and TRBJ2-7 gives the whole variable domain GAGVSQSPRYKVAKRGRDVALRCDSISGHVTLYWYRQTLGQGSEVLTYSQSDAQRDKSGRPSGRFSAERPERSVSTLKIQRTEQGDSAVYLCASSPRPYEQYFGPGTRLTVT.

This rearrangement joins TRBV2 to TRBJ2-2; D remains unclear. Trimming pared 4 bases from V and 6 bases from J, leaving 9 bases between. Germline CDR1 reads SNHLY; CDR2 reads FYNNEI. There are 13 residues in the CDR3. The CDR3 sequence is CASSGPTAGELFF. CDR3 nucleotides: TGTGCCAGCAGTGGGCCAACCGCCGGGGAGCTGTTTTTT.

V and J are TRBV19 and TRBJ2-7; D gene uncertain. Looked up from germline, CDR1 is LNHDA and CDR2 is SQIVND (reference sequence). Trimming took off 3 bases at V and 1 base at J, with 13 bases between the two ends. This CDR3 region has 15 residues. The CDR3: CASSIDGVRSYEQYF. CDR3 in DNA: TGTGCCAGTAGTATCGACGGCGTAAGGTCCTACGAGCAGTACTTC.

This clone has just one count. The J gene is TRBJ2-1, the V gene TRBV19; the match to TRBD2 covers 7 bases. The germline V gene has CDR1 LNHDA and CDR2 SQIVND (reference sequence). J gave up 7 bases and V 3 bases, and 9 bases lay outside the gene matches. The CDR3 covers 15 residues. CDR3 in DNA: TGTGCCAGTAGTATCTACAGCGGGATTATAAATGAGCAGTTCTTC. This encodes CASSIYSGIINEQFF.

The J gene is TRBJ1-2, the V gene TRBV5-4; 7 nucleotides match TRBD1. CDR3 size: 13 residues. J gave up 4 bases and V 4 bases, and 4 bases lay outside the gene matches. Germline V gives CDR1 SGHNT, CDR2 YYREEE (reference sequence). This CDR3 is CASSRDSSYGYTF. DNA for the CDR3: TGTGCCAGCAGCCGGGACAGTTCCTATGGCTACACCTTC. Variable domain in full (rest from reference TRBV5-4 and TRBJ1-2): ETGVTQSPTHLIKTRGQQVTLRCSSQSGHNTVSWYQQALGQGPQFIFQYYREEENGRGNFPPRFSGLQFPNYSSELNVNALELDDSALYLCASSRDSSYGYTFGSGTRLTVV.

This chain uses TRBV7-9 with TRBJ1-1; perhaps TRBD1 as D (5 bases). CDR1 and CDR2 from the germline V gene are SEHNR and FQNEAQ (reference sequence). The CDR3 totals 13 residues. Trimming removed 7 bases from V and 1 base from J, with 10 bases in between. CDR3 in DNA: TGTGCCAGCATCGGGGACGGGAACACTGAAGCTTTCTTT. Protein: CASIGDGNTEAFF.

This clone was counted only a few times. This chain joins TRBV28 and TRBJ1-5, with a tentative D call TRBD1 (6 bases). The length of the CDR3 is 13 residues. CDR1 is MDHEN, CDR2 SYDVKM, per germline. V shed 5 bases and J shed 5 bases, with 10 bases lying between them. The CDR3 DNA is TGTGCCAGCAGTCCAGGACAGTATCAGCCCCAGCATTTT. This translates into CASSPGQYQPQHF.

This clone was found a few times. The rearrangement joins TRBV20-1 to TRBJ2-1; D is possibly TRBD2 (5 bases). In germline, CDR1 is DFQATT, CDR2 SNEGSKA (reference sequence). V was cut by 3 bases and J by 9 bases, with 9 bases left in between. The CDR3 sequence is 11 residues long. Written as DNA, the CDR3 is TGCAGTGCTAGTCCACGGGGTGAGCAGTTCTTC. Protein: CSASPRGEQFF.